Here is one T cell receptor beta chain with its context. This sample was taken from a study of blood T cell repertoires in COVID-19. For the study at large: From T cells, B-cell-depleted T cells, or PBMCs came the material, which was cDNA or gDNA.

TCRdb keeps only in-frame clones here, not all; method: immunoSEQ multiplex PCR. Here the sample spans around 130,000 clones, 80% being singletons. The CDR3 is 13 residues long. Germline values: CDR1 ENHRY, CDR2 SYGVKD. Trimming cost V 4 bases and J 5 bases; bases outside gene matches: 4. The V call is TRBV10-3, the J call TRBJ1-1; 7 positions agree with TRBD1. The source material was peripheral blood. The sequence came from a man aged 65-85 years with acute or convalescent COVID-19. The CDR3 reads CAISGQGETEAFF. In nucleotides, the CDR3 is TGTGCCATCAGTGGACAGGGAGAGACTGAAGCTTTCTTT.